Each of the 27 T cell receptor beta chains below was sequenced from the same sample in a study of blood T cells in healthy people across ages. A second PCR, run for roughly 7 to 12 cycles, used a sample-barcoded 5' primer plus a J-beta primer mix. MiXCR, run by TCRdb on the 5' RACE reads, gives a single entry per CDR3 protein. The sample comprises 650,000 to 1,000,000 distinct CDR3 sequences, approximately 35% of which are singletons, and approximately 13% rests with the top ten. Sample: blood. Receptor source: a young man in good health.

CDR3 nucleotide sequence: TGTGCCAGCATTCCAGTCGCGGGGACAGGGACCTACGAGCAGTACTTC. Translating it yields CASIPVAGTGTYEQYF. V usage is TRBV6-5 and J usage is TRBJ2-5; 9 bases map to TRBD1. The J call could be wrong; TRBJ2-7 is a better fit for the DNA end. CDR3 length: 16 residues. CDR1 and CDR2 (germline): MNHEY, SVGAGI.

The CDR3 loop is CASSLNGPTTDTQYF. The DNA for the CDR3 is TGCGCCAGCAGCTTAAATGGGCCGACCACAGATACGCAGTATTTT. V and J are TRBV5-1 and TRBJ2-3; D not certain. Germline V gene data show CDR1 as SGHRS and CDR2 as YFSETQ. V lost 2 bases and J lost 2, with 12 bases in between. The CDR3 has 15 amino acids.

The V call is TRBV5-1, the J call TRBJ1-1; D perhaps matches TRBD1 (5 bases). The CDR3 consists of 16 residues. Trimming pared 4 bases from V and 0 bases from J, leaving 16 bases between. CDR1 is SGHRS and CDR2 is YFSETQ in the germline V gene. CDR3 sequence (DNA): TGCGCCAGCAGCCTGGAGGGGTTGGAGATGAACACTGAAGCTTTCTTT. Translating it yields CASSLEGLEMNTEAFF.

The rearrangement joins TRBV29-1 to TRBJ2-2; TRBD2 aligns across 10 bases. V lost 6 bases to trimming and J lost 5 bases; unmatched junction nucleotides: 9. The CDR3 length is 15 residues. The V gene's germline CDR1 is SQVTM and CDR2 ANQGSEA. CDR3 residues: CSVTERGGWTGELFF. The CDR3 nucleotides read TGCAGCGTGACGGAGCGGGGGGGATGGACCGGGGAGCTGTTTTTT.

The rearrangement joins TRBV4-2 to TRBJ2-2, with unresolved D. Trimming stripped 0 bases from V and 4 bases from J, with 9 bases between. Germline values: CDR1 LGHNA, CDR2 YNFKEQ. This CDR3 is 15 amino acids long. CDR3 residues: CASSQEPGRTGELFF. The CDR3 DNA follows: TGTGCCAGCAGCCAAGAACCGGGTCGCACCGGGGAGCTGTTTTTT.

The rearrangement uses TRBV7-2 and TRBJ2-7; TRBD1 is a possible D gene (5 bases). The CDR3 contains 14 residues. The ends were cut back, 5 bases at V and 2 bases at J, with 13 bases in the middle. The germline CDR1 and CDR2 sequences are SGHTA and FQGNSA. The CDR3 nucleotides are TGTGCCAGCAGCGTGATAGGGGCTACCTACGAGCAGTACTTC. It is translated as CASSVIGATYEQYF.

The chain has TRBV6-1 and TRBJ2-3; D is tentatively TRBD1 or TRBD2 (5 bases each). The CDR3 loop spans 14 amino acids. V dropped 6 bases and J dropped 2 bases, with 12 bases sitting between them. Germline V gives CDR1 MNHNS, CDR2 SASEGT. CDR3 residues: CASSEGSITDTQYF. CDR3 nucleotides: TGTGCCAGCAGCGAGGGGAGCATCACAGATACGCAGTATTTT.

The table lists this clonotype with a few counts. The chain has TRBV12-3 or TRBV12-4 and TRBJ2-5, with D perhaps assigned TRBD1 or TRBD2 (5 bases each). The CDR3 consists of 14 residues. With 6 bases removed from V and 1 base from J, the gap between germline ends came to 12 bases. CDR3 in DNA: TGTGCCAGCAGCCCTGGGGACGGCCAAGAGACCCAGTACTTC. Its protein product is CASSPGDGQETQYF.

This clonotype was recorded many times. The rearrangement joins TRBV12-3 or TRBV12-4 to TRBJ1-5; TRBD1 might be the D (6 bases). This CDR3 has 14 residues. V lost 4 bases, J lost 11 bases, and 18 bases lay in between. CDR3 bases: TGTGCCAGCAGTTATCTGGACAGCCGCAGGGCCCAGCATTTT. Its translation: CASSYLDSRRAQHF.

Note on this clonotype: In this CDR3 the conserved last residue, phenylalanine or tryptophan, is missing, so a read error is likely. The chain has TRBV6-6 and TRBJ1-2; 9 bases agree with TRBD1. Germline V gene sequence: CDR1 MNHNY, CDR2 SVGAGI (reference sequence). This CDR3 is 15 amino acids long. For the CDR3, the DNA is TGTGCCGGCAGTTACTCAGGACAGGGGAACTATGGCTACACCTTA. Residues: CAGSYSGQGNYGYTL.

The sample holds a few counts of this clonotype. The chain has TRBV7-3 and TRBJ2-1, with 8 bases aligning to TRBD2. The CDR3 has 15 residues. The germline CDR1 and CDR2 sequences are SGHTA and FQGTGA. V shed 0 bases, J shed 2 bases, and the junction held 0 bases outside the gene matches. The CDR3 DNA reads as TGTGCCAGCAGCTTAACGCGGGGGGCCTACAATGAGCAGTTCTTC. It translates to CASSLTRGAYNEQFF.

This clonotype was counted once. This rearrangement joins TRBV29-1 to TRBJ2-5; 7 bases align to TRBD2. CDR1 is SQVTM and CDR2 is ANQGSEA in the germline V gene. This CDR3 is built from 14 residues. V gave up 0 bases and J gave up 4 bases; unmatched junction bases: 5. This CDR3 is CSVEDWWEGETQYF. CDR3 nucleotides: TGCAGCGTTGAAGACTGGTGGGAGGGAGAGACCCAGTACTTC.

This clonotype was seen a few times. The V gene is TRBV20-1, the J gene TRBJ2-7; 10 nucleotides align to TRBD2. The V segment lost 6 bases and the J segment 7 bases; nucleotides outside the gene matches: 3. Per germline, CDR1 DFQATT and CDR2 SNEGSKA (reference sequence). CDR3 size: 11 residues. The CDR3 DNA sequence: TGCAGTGCCAGTAGCGGGAGGGAGCAGTACTTC. Encoded protein: CSASSGREQYF.

The chain is built from TRBV5-1 and TRBJ2-3; perhaps TRBD2 as D (6 bases). Germline loops: CDR1 SGHRS, CDR2 YFSETQ. This CDR3 comprises 15 residues. Deletions cut 4 bases from V and 1 base from J, with 13 bases between. CDR3 protein: CASSLGDSGTDTQYF. In DNA, the CDR3 is TGCGCCAGCAGCCTAGGGGACTCGGGCACAGATACGCAGTATTTT. Variable domain in full (rest from reference TRBV5-1 and TRBJ2-3): KAGVTQTPRYLIKTRGQQVTLSCSPISGHRSVSWYQQTPGQGLQFLFEYFSETQRNKGNFPGRFSGRQFSNSRSEMNVSTLELGDSALYLCASSLGDSGTDTQYFGPGTRLTVL.

The V call is TRBV6-2 or TRBV6-3, the J call TRBJ2-1; D call uncertain. Trimming shortened V by 2 bases and J by 6 bases, and 14 bases separated the two germline ends. Germline assignment: CDR1 MNHEY and CDR2 SVGEGT. This CDR3 has 15 residues. CDR3 amino acids: CASSYLADPANEQFF. Here the CDR3 DNA reads TGTGCCAGCAGTTACCTGGCGGACCCCGCCAATGAGCAGTTCTTC.

This clonotype was picked up many times. The genes are TRBV29-1 and TRBJ2-3; 8 bases agree with TRBD1. Germline-derived CDR1 and CDR2 are SQVTM and ANQGSEA. Trimming removed 7 bases from V and 3 bases from J; junction bases left unmatched: 9. The CDR3 sequence is 14 residues long. The CDR3 sequence is CSAGQAADTDTQYF. Here the CDR3 DNA reads TGCAGCGCGGGACAGGCGGCCGATACAGATACGCAGTATTTT.

This clonotype has only a few counts. This chain joins TRBV28 and TRBJ2-3; D is ambiguous. The CDR3 is made up of 13 amino acids. V was clipped by 11 bases and J by 1 base, with 13 bases between them. Germline CDR1 is MDHEN and CDR2 is SYDVKM. CDR3 DNA sequence: TGTGCCTGCGGCCGTGGGGGCACAGATACGCAGTATTTT. Translated: CACGRGGTDTQYF.

This clonotype was recorded many times. The rearrangement joins TRBV12-3 or TRBV12-4 to TRBJ2-5; TRBD2 is a possible D gene (6 bases). The CDR3 sequence is 13 residues long. Deletions cut 4 bases from V and 7 bases from J, with 13 bases between. For the CDR3, the DNA is TGTGCCAGCAGTTCTTCAGCGGGTCGGACCCAGTACTTC. Its protein product is CASSSSAGRTQYF.

This rearrangement joins TRBV7-9 to TRBJ2-7; possibly TRBD2 for D (6 bases). The CDR3 loop spans 12 amino acids. Trimming left V 5 bases short and J 7 bases short, with 12 bases between. In germline, CDR1 is SEHNR, CDR2 FQNEAQ (reference sequence). The CDR3 spells CASSATRNEQYF. The CDR3 nucleotides read TGTGCCAGCAGCGCGACTAGGAATGAGCAGTACTTC.

This chain links TRBV5-1 with TRBJ1-1; D is unclear. The CDR3 extends over 15 amino acids. In germline, CDR1 is SGHRS, CDR2 YFSETQ. V lost 5 bases to trimming and J lost 4 bases, with 18 bases between them. The CDR3 DNA reads as TGCGCCAGCAGGCCCTCAGCCACCGGAGGCACTGAAGCTTTCTTT. This translates into CASRPSATGGTEAFF.

This clonotype came up many times. This sequence joins TRBV12-3 or TRBV12-4 and TRBJ1-4; D is unresolved. Deletions cut 1 base from V and 7 bases from J, with 7 bases between. This CDR3 is built from 13 residues. CDR3 residues: CASSLGWGEKLFF. For the CDR3, the DNA is TGTGCCAGCAGTTTAGGTTGGGGTGAAAAACTGTTTTTT.

The chain employs TRBV5-1 and TRBJ2-1, with 8 bases aligning to TRBD1. The V gene's germline CDR1 is SGHRS and CDR2 YFSETQ. V lost 7 bases and J lost 1; bases outside the gene matches: 7. This CDR3 has 15 residues. CDR3 protein: CASFTGQGSYNEQFF. Here the CDR3 DNA reads TGCGCCAGCTTCACTGGACAGGGTTCCTACAATGAGCAGTTCTTC.

There are a few counts of this clonotype. The chain couples TRBV12-3 or TRBV12-4 to TRBJ1-1, with D perhaps matching TRBD1 (6 bases). The length of the CDR3 is 16 residues. With 1 base removed from V and 0 bases from J, the gap between germline ends came to 12 bases. CDR3: CASSLERNRVNTEAFF. CDR3 bases: TGTGCCAGCAGTTTAGAGAGGAACAGGGTGAACACTGAAGCTTTCTTT.

CDR3 loop: CASSWTGHVNYGYTF. The CDR3 DNA reads as TGTGCCAGCAGTTGGACGGGACACGTTAACTATGGCTACACCTTC. The V call is TRBV25-1, the J call TRBJ1-2; perhaps TRBD1 as D (6 bases). V was clipped by 5 bases and J by 1 base, with 14 bases between them. The V gene's germline CDR1 is MGHDK and CDR2 SYGVNS. This CDR3 comprises 15 residues.

The V gene is TRBV12-3 or TRBV12-4, the J gene TRBJ1-5, with D unresolved. This CDR3 is built from 14 residues. The ends were cut back, 7 bases at V and 0 bases at J, with 10 bases in the middle. The CDR3, as DNA: TGTGCCAGCACCCCGGACCCTAGCAATCAGCCCCAGCATTTT. Protein: CASTPDPSNQPQHF.

This clonotype has a handful of counts. The chain couples TRBV29-1 to TRBJ1-3; D unresolved. The CDR3 runs to 12 residues. V lost 7 bases to trimming and J lost 1 base, with 8 bases between them. Germline CDR1 is SQVTM and CDR2 is ANQGSEA. The CDR3 DNA sequence: TGCAGCGCGGGAGGTTCTGGAAACACCATATATTTT. Encoded protein: CSAGGSGNTIYF.

This clonotype came up once. The CDR3 coding sequence is TGCAGCGTTGAAGCCGACCATACCCTTCCCTACGAGCAGTACTTC. Translation: CSVEADHTLPYEQYF. The rearrangement links TRBV29-1 to TRBJ2-7; no definite D call. The CDR3 sequence is 15 residues long. The germline CDR1 and CDR2 sequences are SQVTM and ANQGSEA. V was trimmed by 1 base and J by 2 bases, leaving 15 bases between them.